Presented here are 27 T cell receptor beta chains from one specimen sequenced in a study of response to subunit inactivated influenza vaccine. Each CDR3 protein is one row after TCRdb ran MiXCR on the RT-PCR reads. The data contain about 190,000 distinct CDR3 sequences, 13% to 15% of them singletons. The source was CD8+ T cells sorted from PBMCs, collected roughly 5 days after vaccination. The receptors originated from a man aged 45-65 years who received an inactivated influenza vaccine.

This clonotype has a count of ten or more. The V and J genes are TRBV4-3 and TRBJ2-3, with 9 nucleotides matching TRBD1. CDR1 is LGHNA, CDR2 YSLEER, per germline. The V segment lost 1 base and the J segment 3 bases; nucleotides outside the gene matches: 2. The CDR3 length is 15 residues. CDR3 DNA: TGCGCCAGCAGCCAAGGACAGGGGGTGACAGATACGCAGTATTTT. Translated, it gives CASSQGQGVTDTQYF.

The chain carries TRBV2 and TRBJ1-2, with 10 bases identical to TRBD1. The germline V gene encodes CDR1 SNHLY and CDR2 FYNNEI. CDR3 length: 15 residues. V was clipped by 3 bases and J by 4 bases; unmatched bases: 5. This CDR3 is CASSDGTGDVYGYTF. Here the CDR3 DNA reads TGTGCCAGCAGTGATGGGACAGGGGACGTCTATGGCTACACCTTC.

This clonotype was picked up many times. This chain uses TRBV7-9 with TRBJ1-1; D is possibly TRBD1 (6 bases). V lost 6 bases, J lost 7 bases, and 12 bases lay in between. This CDR3 has 12 amino acids. CDR1 is SEHNR and CDR2 is FQNEAQ in the germline V gene (reference sequence). CDR3 bases: TGTGCCAGCAGTTTGGGGGCAAATGAAGCTTTCTTT. Translation gives CASSLGANEAFF.

This clonotype was found a few times. The chain joins TRBV5-1 to TRBJ1-5; 7 positions agree with TRBD1. CDR1 and CDR2 from the germline V gene are SGHRS and YFSETQ. The CDR3 spans 17 residues. The V gene end was trimmed by 0 bases and the J gene end by 4 bases; junction bases not matched to a gene: 10. CDR3: CASSLEGPHRGNQPQHF. The CDR3, as DNA: TGCGCCAGCAGCTTGGAGGGACCTCACAGGGGTAATCAGCCCCAGCATTTT.

This chain links TRBV7-6 with TRBJ2-1, with D tentatively TRBD1 (5 bases). The CDR3 is 18 amino acids. CDR1 and CDR2 from the germline V gene are SGHVS and FNYEAQ. Trimming stripped 4 bases from V and 0 bases from J, with 19 bases between. The CDR3 DNA follows: TGTGCCAGCAGCTCACCGGTAAGGGGCGGAAGCTCCTACAATGAGCAGTTCTTC. It yields the protein CASSSPVRGGSSYNEQFF.

This clonotype was seen more than once but under ten times. A junction end diverges from the germline sequence, so it may reflect a read error. The rearrangement joins TRBV20-1 to TRBJ2-3, with TRBD2 matching 8 bases. CDR3 length equals 16 residues. CDR1 DFQATT and CDR2 SNEGSKA come from the germline V gene (reference sequence). The CDR3 loop reads CCARGRRGVVLDTQYF. Written as DNA, the CDR3 is TGCTGTGCTAGGGGACGGCGGGGGGTAGTATTGGATACGCAGTATTTT.

The chain joins TRBV19 to TRBJ2-6, with D tentatively TRBD1 (6 bases). The CDR3 is 16 residues long. The germline CDR1 and CDR2 sequences are LNHDA and SQIVND (reference sequence). Trimming removed 3 bases from V and 3 bases from J, with 12 bases in between. The CDR3 is CASSIMGAGGANVLTF. The CDR3 coding sequence is TGTGCCAGTAGTATTATGGGGGCAGGTGGGGCCAACGTCCTGACTTTC.

This chain connects TRBV20-1 to TRBJ2-2, with TRBD1 matching over 7 bases. The CDR3 consists of 14 residues. Germline V CDR1 and CDR2: DFQATT, SNEGSKA (reference sequence). J lost 2 bases, V lost 4 bases, and 4 bases had no gene match. CDR3 protein: CSAMGQFNTGELFF. The DNA for the CDR3 is TGCAGTGCTATGGGACAGTTCAACACCGGGGAGCTGTTTTTT.

The chain links TRBV2 to TRBJ2-7, with D possibly called TRBD1 or TRBD2 (6 bases each). V shed 2 bases and J shed 3 bases, with 11 bases lying between them. Germline V CDR1 and CDR2: SNHLY, FYNNEI. CDR3 length: 14 residues. CDR3 region: CASSELGGNYEQYF. For the CDR3, the DNA is TGTGCCAGCAGTGAATTAGGGGGGAACTACGAGCAGTACTTC.

The V and J genes are TRBV7-2 and TRBJ2-7; a weak D match, TRBD2 (6 bases). V was trimmed by 3 bases and J by 2 bases, leaving 8 bases between them. Germline V gene sequence: CDR1 SGHTA, CDR2 FQGNSA. CDR3 length equals 13 residues. The CDR3 is CASSFASAYEQYF. As DNA, the CDR3 is TGTGCCAGCAGCTTTGCTAGCGCCTACGAGCAGTACTTC. Full variable domain (remainder filled in from reference TRBV7-2 and TRBJ2-7): GAGVSQSPSNKVTEKGKDVELRCDPISGHTALYWYRQSLGQGLEFLIYFQGNSAPDKSGLPSDRFSAERTGGSVSTLTIQRTQQEDSAVYLCASSFASAYEQYFGPGTRLTVT.

Only one count was recorded for this clonotype. This chain connects TRBV4-1 to TRBJ2-5, with 12 bases that match TRBD1. The length of the CDR3 is 16 residues. J gave up 5 bases and V 3 bases, and 7 bases lay outside the gene matches. Germline-derived CDR1 and CDR2 are MGHRA and YSYEKL. The chain's CDR3 is CASSQAGTGGSETQYF. In nucleotides, the CDR3 is TGCGCCAGCAGCCAGGCCGGGACAGGGGGCTCCGAGACCCAGTACTTC.

This clonotype was seen only a few times. This chain joins TRBV30 and TRBJ1-1; D may be TRBD1 (6 bases). From germline, CDR1 is GTSNPN and CDR2 SVGIG (reference sequence). Between the trimmed V and J ends, which lost 0 bases and 6 bases, there was a span of 11 bases. The CDR3 has 13 residues. In DNA, the CDR3 is TGTGCCTGGAGTGTCACGGGGGCCGCTGAAGCTTTCTTT. This sequence encodes CAWSVTGAAEAFF.

The chain links TRBV7-9 to TRBJ2-7; D gene ambiguous. CDR1 and CDR2 from the germline V gene are SEHNR and FQNEAQ (reference sequence). This CDR3 spans 13 amino acids. V lost 3 bases, J lost 0 bases, and 6 bases lay in between. The CDR3: CASSFPGSYEQYF. CDR3 coding DNA: TGTGCCAGCAGCTTTCCCGGCTCCTACGAGCAGTACTTC.

This clonotype was seen more than once but under ten times. The CDR3 region is CASRLAALEQYF. Here the CDR3 DNA reads TGTGCCAGCCGACTAGCTGCCCTGGAGCAGTACTTC. The gene calls are TRBV12-3 or TRBV12-4 and TRBJ2-7; TRBD2 aligns across 7 bases. The CDR3 spans 12 residues. Losses at the gene ends were 8 bases for V and 7 bases for J; bases not matched to a gene: 8.

The rearrangement uses TRBV9 and TRBJ2-7; D is possibly TRBD2 (6 bases). CDR1 and CDR2 from the germline V gene are SGDLS and YYNGEE. Trimming shortened V by 0 bases and J by 4 bases, and 14 bases separated the two germline ends. This CDR3 has 15 amino acids. The CDR3 reads CASSVDWGGAYEQYF. The CDR3 DNA reads TGTGCCAGCAGCGTAGACTGGGGCGGGGCGTACGAGCAGTACTTC.

This rearrangement joins TRBV20-1 to TRBJ1-1; D unclear. This CDR3 has 15 residues. Deletions cut 0 bases from V and 1 base from J, with 12 bases between. CDR1 and CDR2 (germline): DFQATT, SNEGSKA (reference sequence). CDR3 amino acids: CSARDKAAGNTEAFF. CDR3 DNA: TGCAGTGCTAGAGATAAGGCAGCAGGGAACACTGAAGCTTTCTTT.

This clonotype appeared a few times. The rearrangement links TRBV19 to TRBJ1-1; 8 bases align to TRBD1. The J segment lost 0 bases and the V segment lost 1 base, leaving 4 bases of the junction unmatched. Looked up from germline, CDR1 is LNHDA and CDR2 is SQIVND (reference sequence). CDR3 length equals 16 residues. The CDR3 protein is CASSIGQGALNTEAFF. In nucleotides, the CDR3 is TGTGCCAGTAGTATAGGGCAGGGGGCCCTGAACACTGAAGCTTTCTTT. The complete variable domain, with remaining parts taken from reference TRBV19 and TRBJ1-1, reads DGGITQSPKYLFRKEGQNVTLSCEQNLNHDAMYWYRQDPGQGLRLIYYSQIVNDFQKGDIAEGYSVSREKKESFPLTVTSAQKNPTAFYLCASSIGQGALNTEAFFGQGTRLTVV.

The chain carries TRBV28 and TRBJ2-7; TRBD1 agrees at 7 bases. Losses at the gene ends were 6 bases for V and 6 bases for J; bases not matched to a gene: 5. Germline V gene sequence: CDR1 MDHEN, CDR2 SYDVKM. CDR3 size: 12 residues. The CDR3: CASRPGGSEQYF. In nucleotides, the CDR3 is TGTGCCAGCAGGCCAGGGGGTAGCGAGCAGTACTTC.

This clonotype was counted between two and nine times. The chain employs TRBV3-1 and TRBJ1-6; possibly TRBD1 for D (5 bases). Trimming left V 0 bases short and J 0 bases short, with 12 bases between. CDR3 length: 18 amino acids. Germline V lookup: CDR1 LGHDT, CDR2 YNNKEL (reference sequence). The CDR3 DNA follows: TGTGCCAGCAGCCAAGAAGGGGTGGGCCGCTCCTATAATTCACCCCTCCACTTT. This translates into CASSQEGVGRSYNSPLHF.

The chain combines TRBV10-3 with TRBJ2-3, with TRBD2 matching over 9 bases. V was clipped by 3 bases and J by 1 base; unmatched bases: 14. The CDR3 length is 19 residues. CDR1 and CDR2 from the germline V gene are ENHRY and SYGVKD. CDR3 sequence reads: CAISELAGAINHRTDTQYF. CDR3 nucleotides: TGTGCCATCAGTGAATTAGCGGGGGCTATTAACCACCGCACAGATACGCAGTATTTT.

This clonotype was observed a few times. The rearrangement joins TRBV29-1 to TRBJ1-2; D is unclear. Trimming removed 6 bases at V and 3 bases at J, with 11 bases between. This CDR3 is 12 amino acids long. Germline assignment: CDR1 SQVTM and CDR2 ANQGSEA. CDR3 amino acids: CSVLNLDYGYTF. CDR3 bases: TGCAGCGTACTCAACCTGGACTATGGCTACACCTTC.

The chain joins TRBV6-5 to TRBJ1-6; no firm D call. Germline CDR1 is MNHEY and CDR2 is SVGAGI. The CDR3 is made up of 13 amino acids. V lost 1 base, J lost 10 bases, and 8 bases lay in between. As DNA, the CDR3 is TGTGCCAGCAGTTACTTCACCGGATCACCCCTCCACTTT. Amino acid sequence: CASSYFTGSPLHF.

The chain uses TRBV4-1 and TRBJ1-1; maybe TRBD1 (5 bases). The V gene lost 4 bases and the J gene lost 4 bases, with 10 bases spanning the gap. In germline, CDR1 is MGHRA, CDR2 YSYEKL. The CDR3 has 13 amino acids. The CDR3 spells CASSLQGFTEAFF. CDR3 DNA sequence: TGCGCCAGCAGCCTTCAGGGATTCACTGAAGCTTTCTTT.

This clonotype was seen a handful of times. The CDR3 DNA reads as TGTGCCAGCAGTTTTTTGGCGGGCACAGATACGCAGTATTTT. Translated: CASSFLAGTDTQYF. The chain is built from TRBV27 and TRBJ2-3; unclear D gene. This CDR3 is built from 14 residues. In germline, CDR1 is MNHEY, CDR2 SMNVEV (reference sequence). The V end lost 3 bases, the J end lost 1 base, and 8 bases lay between the germline ends.

The chain employs TRBV6-5 and TRBJ2-5, with TRBD1 as a possible D gene (6 bases). Trimming shortened V by 2 bases and J by 5 bases, and 15 bases separated the two germline ends. This CDR3 has 15 residues. CDR1 and CDR2 (germline): MNHEY, SVGAGI. The CDR3 spells CASSYEGEDEETQYF. DNA of the CDR3: TGTGCCAGCAGTTACGAGGGGGAAGACGAGGAGACCCAGTACTTC.

In its sample, this clonotype was seen once. V gene TRBV30 combines with J gene TRBJ2-7; no firm D call. The V gene lost 1 base and the J gene lost 1 base, with 11 bases spanning the gap. The CDR3 has 14 residues. CDR1 GTSNPN and CDR2 SVGIG come from the germline V gene (reference sequence). CDR3 loop: CAWSDSTRSYEQYF. Here the CDR3 DNA reads TGTGCCTGGAGTGACTCGACACGGTCCTACGAGCAGTACTTC. Together with reference TRBV30 and TRBJ2-7, the CDR3 gives the full variable domain: SQTIHQWPATLVQPVGSPLSLECTVEGTSNPNLYWYRQAAGRGLQLLFYSVGIGQISSEVPQNLSASRPQDRQFILSSKKLLLSDSGFYLCAWSDSTRSYEQYFGPGTRLTVT.

The table lists this clonotype with a few counts. The chain employs TRBV10-3 and TRBJ1-2; 9 nucleotides align to TRBD1. Germline V gene sequence: CDR1 ENHRY, CDR2 SYGVKD. V dropped 2 bases and J dropped 4; count of bases not matched to a gene: 5. The CDR3 extends over 15 amino acids. CDR3 region: CAISEPGQGIYGYTF. The DNA for the CDR3 is TGTGCCATCAGTGAGCCGGGACAGGGAATCTATGGCTACACCTTC.